This entry lists 26 T cell receptor beta chains sequenced from one sample in a study of blood T cell repertoires in COVID-19. The method was immunoSEQ multiplex PCR; TCRdb's version includes in-frame clones alone and lacks a portion of them. In the table there are about 210,000 clones, approximately 82% of which are singletons. Sequencing was performed on peripheral blood. Receptors were obtained from a woman between 45 and 65 years old with acute or convalescent COVID-19.

This sequence joins TRBV7-2 and TRBJ2-3; D is perhaps TRBD2 (5 bases). There are 16 residues in the CDR3. CDR1 SGHTA and CDR2 FQGNSA come from the germline V gene. Trimming shortened V by 5 bases and J by 0 bases, and 15 bases separated the two germline ends. The CDR3 sequence: CASSRGSADSTDTQYF. The CDR3 coding sequence is TGTGCCAGCAGCCGGGGTAGCGCCGATAGCACAGATACGCAGTATTTT.

The CDR3 nucleotides are TGTGCCACCAGTGATTCAACGCGGGTCGGCAATCAGCCCCAGCATTTT. Protein: CATSDSTRVGNQPQHF. The genes are TRBV24-1 and TRBJ1-5; D gene ambiguous. The CDR3 is made up of 16 amino acids. Trimming took 2 bases from V and 2 from J, leaving 12 bases between them. CDR1 and CDR2 (germline): KGHDR, SFDVKD.

The chain employs TRBV7-9 and TRBJ1-1; TRBD1 agrees at 8 bases. V was pared by 5 bases and J by 6 bases, with 5 bases of the junction left unmatched. The CDR3 loop spans 13 amino acids. Germline loops: CDR1 SEHNR, CDR2 FQNEAQ (reference sequence). This CDR3 is CASSTDRGPEAFF. CDR3 sequence (DNA): TGTGCCAGCAGCACTGACAGGGGCCCTGAAGCTTTCTTT. Based on the CDR3 plus reference TRBV7-9 and TRBJ1-1, the full variable domain is DTGVSQNPRHKITKRGQNVTFRCDPISEHNRLYWYRQTLGQGPEFLTYFQNEAQLEKSRLLSDRFSAERPKGSFSTLEIQRTEQGDSAMYLCASSTDRGPEAFFGQGTRLTVV.

Comments on this clone: The same CDR3 arises from other DNA sequences in this sample as well. V usage is TRBV27 and J usage is TRBJ2-7; TRBD1 is a possible D gene (6 bases). Germline CDR1 and CDR2: MNHEY and SMNVEV (reference sequence). The length of the CDR3 is 13 residues. V was trimmed by 6 bases and J by 3 bases, leaving 12 bases between them. As DNA, the CDR3 is TGTGCCAGCAGCCTGGGACAAAACTACGAGCAGTACTTC. This sequence encodes CASSLGQNYEQYF.

The V gene is TRBV7-2, the J gene TRBJ2-3; TRBD1 might be the D (6 bases). Between the trimmed V and J ends, which lost 10 bases and 0 bases, there was a span of 8 bases. CDR1 and CDR2 from the germline V gene are SGHTA and FQGNSA. CDR3 length equals 12 residues. CDR3 sequence (DNA): TGTGCCACTGGACAGAGCACAGATACGCAGTATTTT. This translates into CATGQSTDTQYF.

As DNA, the CDR3 is TGTGCCAGTAGTACAGGGAGCAATCAGCCCCAGCATTTT. Protein: CASSTGSNQPQHF. The chain employs TRBV19 and TRBJ1-5; possibly TRBD1 for D (5 bases). The CDR3 runs to 13 residues. Trimming removed 4 bases from V and 1 base from J, with 5 bases in between. From germline, CDR1 is LNHDA and CDR2 SQIVND (reference sequence).

The CDR3 DNA sequence: TGTGCCAGCAGCCCTACTGGTTCTGTTACTGAAGCTTTCTTT. Amino acids: CASSPTGSVTEAFF. This rearrangement joins TRBV7-3 to TRBJ1-1; D unclear. CDR1 is SGHTA and CDR2 is FQGTGA in the germline V gene. V lost 5 bases, J lost 5 bases, and 15 bases lay in between. The CDR3 length is 14 residues.

For the CDR3, the DNA is TGTGCCAGCAGTTTTCCTAGCGGGAGCTCCTACAATGAGCAGTTCTTC. Residues: CASSFPSGSSYNEQFF. The gene calls are TRBV28 and TRBJ2-1, with 10 bases aligning to TRBD2. Germline V gene data show CDR1 as MDHEN and CDR2 as SYDVKM. With 3 bases clipped from V and 0 bases from J, the junction kept 2 bases outside the gene matches. The CDR3 is made up of 16 amino acids.

This clone was detected only once. The genes are TRBV19 and TRBJ2-5; 10 nucleotides line up with TRBD1. CDR3 size: 17 residues. Germline-derived CDR1 and CDR2 are LNHDA and SQIVND (reference sequence). Losses at the gene ends were 3 bases for V and 7 bases for J; bases not matched to a gene: 14. CDR3 in DNA: TGTGCCAGTAGTATGGGACAGGGGACCCCCCACGCTGGGACCCAGTACTTC. Translating gives CASSMGQGTPHAGTQYF.

The chain joins TRBV19 to TRBJ2-3; the D gene is possibly TRBD1 (5 bases). The CDR3 consists of 16 residues. Germline CDR1 is LNHDA and CDR2 is SQIVND (reference sequence). The ends were cut back, 9 bases at V and 2 bases at J, with 21 bases in the middle. CDR3 amino acids: CASRVTWGGSTDTQYF. The DNA of the CDR3 is TGTGCCAGCAGAGTGACCTGGGGCGGCTCCACAGATACGCAGTATTTT.

The V gene is TRBV3-1 (or the pseudogene TRBV3-2), the J gene TRBJ1-1; D remains ambiguous. The CDR3 is made up of 13 amino acids. Trimming removed 4 bases from V and 6 bases from J, with 12 bases in between. Germline CDR1 reads LGHDT; CDR2 reads YNNKEL (reference sequence). The CDR3 DNA sequence: TGTGCCAGCAGCCCGCGGGAAAGGGCTGAAGCTTTCTTT. Amino acid sequence: CASSPRERAEAFF.

V gene TRBV5-1 combines with J gene TRBJ1-1; TRBD1 is a possible D gene (6 bases). This CDR3 has 14 residues. Trimming stripped 2 bases from V and 7 bases from J, with 15 bases between. Germline CDR1 reads SGHRS; CDR2 reads YFSETQ. The CDR3 sequence is CASSLGGDQGEAFF. The DNA of the CDR3 is TGCGCCAGCAGCTTAGGGGGAGATCAAGGTGAAGCTTTCTTT. The entire variable domain, with the rest obtained from reference TRBV5-1 and TRBJ1-1, is as follows: KAGVTQTPRYLIKTRGQQVTLSCSPISGHRSVSWYQQTPGQGLQFLFEYFSETQRNKGNFPGRFSGRQFSNSRSEMNVSTLELGDSALYLCASSLGGDQGEAFFGQGTRLTVV.

This clone appeared a few times. The chain combines TRBV24-1 with TRBJ2-1, with D perhaps TRBD1 (6 bases). The V gene's germline CDR1 is KGHDR and CDR2 SFDVKD. Trimming left V 4 bases short and J 6 bases short, with 15 bases between. The CDR3 contains 15 residues. CDR3 in amino acids: CATSDPRTEFNEQFF. The CDR3 DNA reads TGTGCCACCAGTGACCCTAGGACAGAATTCAATGAGCAGTTCTTC.

The chain joins TRBV19 to TRBJ1-1, with TRBD1 matching over 7 bases. V shed 3 bases, J shed 6 bases, and the junction held 10 bases outside the gene matches. This CDR3 contains 15 residues. Germline V CDR1 and CDR2: LNHDA, SQIVND (reference sequence). The CDR3 region has the DNA TGTGCCAGTAGTATCCCACGACAGGGAATCCCTGAAGCTTTCTTT. Its protein product is CASSIPRQGIPEAFF.

This clone is a singleton in its sample. The J gene is TRBJ1-2, the V gene TRBV7-2, with D maybe TRBD1 (6 bases). Between the trimmed V and J ends, which lost 5 bases and 3 bases, there was a span of 13 bases. CDR1 SGHTA and CDR2 FQGNSA come from the germline V gene. CDR3 size: 14 residues. CDR3 region: CASSPHREHYGYTF. The CDR3, as DNA: TGTGCCAGCAGCCCCCACAGGGAGCACTATGGCTACACCTTC.

The chain couples TRBV11-2 to TRBJ1-1; D is unresolved. Germline loops: CDR1 SGHAT, CDR2 FQNNGV. This CDR3 spans 16 amino acids. Trimming pared 5 bases from V and 1 base from J, leaving 17 bases between. CDR3 amino acids: CASSPRIGQKNTEAFF. The CDR3 DNA follows: TGTGCCAGCAGCCCCAGAATTGGGCAGAAGAACACTGAAGCTTTCTTT. Full variable domain (outside the CDR3, taken from reference TRBV11-2 and TRBJ1-1): EAGVAQSPRYKIIEKRQSVAFWCNPISGHATLYWYQQILGQGPKLLIQFQNNGVVDDSQLPKDRFSAERLKGVDSTLKIQPAKLEDSAVYLCASSPRIGQKNTEAFFGQGTRLTVV.

The chain couples TRBV28 to TRBJ1-2; 8 bases line up with TRBD1. The CDR3 is made up of 14 amino acids. J was trimmed by 8 bases and V by 6 bases; bases with no gene match: 11. CDR1 is MDHEN, CDR2 SYDVKM, per germline. CDR3 nucleotides: TGTGCCAGCAGCACCCCAGGGGGCGCGGGAGGCTACACCTTC. It yields the protein CASSTPGGAGGYTF.

The CDR3 DNA reads as TGTGCCAGCAGATTCGGACAGGTCGGAGGCTACACCTTC. Translation: CASRFGQVGGYTF. This chain joins TRBV5-6 and TRBJ1-2, with 7 bases lining up with TRBD1. The CDR3 is 13 residues long. Germline CDR1 is SGHDT and CDR2 is YYEEEE. J was trimmed by 8 bases and V by 5 bases; bases with no gene match: 9.

The chain links TRBV19 to TRBJ1-1; D call uncertain. The CDR3 totals 13 residues. Trimming took off 4 bases at V and 4 bases at J, with 10 bases between the two ends. Germline V gives CDR1 LNHDA, CDR2 SQIVND (reference sequence). DNA of the CDR3: TGTGCCAGTAGTACAAAACTCGGCACTGAAGCTTTCTTT. Translated, it gives CASSTKLGTEAFF.

The V gene is TRBV25-1, the J gene TRBJ2-1; 10 bases align to TRBD2. The CDR3 contains 18 residues. Losses at the gene ends were 4 bases for V and 0 bases for J; bases not matched to a gene: 9. Germline CDR1 is MGHDK and CDR2 is SYGVNS. This chain's CDR3 is CASSATSGFWSSYNEQFF. CDR3 bases: TGTGCCAGCAGTGCGACTAGCGGGTTTTGGAGCTCCTACAATGAGCAGTTCTTC.

The chain carries TRBV6-2 or TRBV6-3 and TRBJ2-7, with 8 bases identical to TRBD2. The CDR3 totals 15 residues. V shed 5 bases, J shed 2 bases, and the junction held 8 bases outside the gene matches. Germline V lookup: CDR1 MNHEY, CDR2 SVGEGT. CDR3 amino acids: CASSLGLAATYEQYF. DNA of the CDR3: TGTGCCAGCAGTCTCGGACTAGCAGCAACCTACGAGCAGTACTTC.

This rearrangement joins TRBV24-1 to TRBJ2-3, with a tentative D call TRBD1 (7 bases). Deletions cut 1 base from V and 2 bases from J, with 15 bases between. Germline V gene sequence: CDR1 KGHDR, CDR2 SFDVKD. This CDR3 contains 17 residues. The DNA of the CDR3 is TGTGCCACCAGTGATTTTCGGACAGGACTAAACACAGATACGCAGTATTTT. Its translation: CATSDFRTGLNTDTQYF.

As to this clone: A read error may produce the germline difference seen at one junction end. The V and J genes are TRBV20-1 and TRBJ1-6; D ambiguous. The CDR3 contains 8 residues. The germline CDR1 and CDR2 sequences are DFQATT and SNEGSKA (reference sequence). The DNA of the CDR3 is TGCAGTGCCCTGGAGGCCTCGTTT. This encodes CSALEASF.

The V and J genes are TRBV10-1 and TRBJ1-1; TRBD1 might be the D (5 bases). CDR3 size: 16 residues. Per germline, CDR1 WNHNN and CDR2 SYGVQD (reference sequence). V was trimmed by 3 bases and J by 0 bases, leaving 14 bases between them. CDR3 sequence: CASSDQGGVMNTEAFF. The CDR3 region has the DNA TGCGCCAGCAGTGACCAGGGAGGAGTAATGAACACTGAAGCTTTCTTT.

The chain recombines TRBV19 with TRBJ1-2; 7 nucleotides align to TRBD1. Trimming cost V 5 bases and J 7 bases; bases outside gene matches: 7. The germline gives CDR1 LNHDA, CDR2 SQIVND (reference sequence). CDR3 size: 13 residues. The CDR3 coding sequence is TGTGCCAGTAGTCGACAGGGTGGGGTTGGCTACACCTTC. Translation: CASSRQGGVGYTF. The whole variable domain, remainder taken from reference TRBV19 and TRBJ1-2, is DGGITQSPKYLFRKEGQNVTLSCEQNLNHDAMYWYRQDPGQGLRLIYYSQIVNDFQKGDIAEGYSVSREKKESFPLTVTSAQKNPTAFYLCASSRQGGVGYTFGSGTRLTVV.

The chain joins TRBV2 to TRBJ2-7; TRBD1 might be the D (8 bases). The CDR3 has 15 residues. V lost 2 bases, J lost 5 bases, and 16 bases lay in between. CDR1 and CDR2 from the germline V gene are SNHLY and FYNNEI. The CDR3 sequence is CASSEIRTGTNEQYF. In DNA, the CDR3 is TGTGCCAGCAGTGAAATCAGGACAGGGACTAACGAGCAGTACTTC.